The present TCR beta chain was sequenced within a study of identical twins. The V and J ends lost 4 bases and 0 bases respectively, with 14 bases between them. CDR3 length equals 15 residues. From germline, CDR1 is SQVTM and CDR2 ANQGSEA. cDNA carried unique molecular identifiers, and a universal primer site was added by template switching. In TCRdb, the 5' RACE reads were re-called with MiXCR into one record per CDR3 protein. The sample shows approximately 470,000 distinct CDR3 sequences, over 12% of them seen only once. This clonotype was recorded many times. These data are also associated with another study on yellow fever vaccine responses in identical twins.

The J gene is TRBJ2-3, the V gene TRBV29-1; tentative D call: TRBD1 (6 bases). Sequencing was carried out using CD4+ T cells sorted from blood. This clonotype was obtained from a woman under 30 in good health. DNA of the CDR3: TGCAGCGTTGCACAGGGTCTAATGAGCACAGATACGCAGTATTTT. Translating it yields CSVAQGLMSTDTQYF.